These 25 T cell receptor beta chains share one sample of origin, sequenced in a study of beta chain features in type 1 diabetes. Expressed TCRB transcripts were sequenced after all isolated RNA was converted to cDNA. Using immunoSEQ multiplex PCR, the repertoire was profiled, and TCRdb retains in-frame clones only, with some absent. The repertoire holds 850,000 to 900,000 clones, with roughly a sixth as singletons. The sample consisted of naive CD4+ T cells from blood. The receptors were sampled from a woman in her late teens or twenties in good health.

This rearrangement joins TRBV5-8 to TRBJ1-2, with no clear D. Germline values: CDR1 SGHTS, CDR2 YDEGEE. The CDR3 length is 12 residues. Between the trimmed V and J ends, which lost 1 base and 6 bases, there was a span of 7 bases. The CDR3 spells CASSLTKDGYTF. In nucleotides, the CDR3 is TGTGCCAGCAGCTTGACAAAGGATGGCTACACCTTC.

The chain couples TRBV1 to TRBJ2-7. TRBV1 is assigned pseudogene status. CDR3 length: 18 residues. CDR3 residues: CTSSQEGRRERTVYEQYF. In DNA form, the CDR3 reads TGCACCAGCAGCCAAGAGGGGAGACGGGAGCGGACAGTCTACGAGCAGTACTTC.

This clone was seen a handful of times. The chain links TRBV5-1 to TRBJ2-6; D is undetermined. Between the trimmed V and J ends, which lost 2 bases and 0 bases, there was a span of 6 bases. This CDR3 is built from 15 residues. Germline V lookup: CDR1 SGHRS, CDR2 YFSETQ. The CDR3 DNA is TGCGCCAGCAGCTTAATGATCTCTGGGGCCAACGTCCTGACTTTC. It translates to CASSLMISGANVLTF.

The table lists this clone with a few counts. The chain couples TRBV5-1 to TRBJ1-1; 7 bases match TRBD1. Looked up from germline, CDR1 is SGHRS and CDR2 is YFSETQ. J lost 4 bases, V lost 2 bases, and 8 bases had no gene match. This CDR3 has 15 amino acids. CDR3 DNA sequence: TGCGCCAGCAGCTTAACAGGGGAACCGGGCACTGAAGCTTTCTTT. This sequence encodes CASSLTGEPGTEAFF.

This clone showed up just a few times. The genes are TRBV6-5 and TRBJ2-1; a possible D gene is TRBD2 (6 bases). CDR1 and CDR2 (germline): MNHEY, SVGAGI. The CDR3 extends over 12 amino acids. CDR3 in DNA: TGTGCGGCGTGGGGGGCCTACAATGAGCAGTTCTTC. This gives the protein CAAWGAYNEQFF.

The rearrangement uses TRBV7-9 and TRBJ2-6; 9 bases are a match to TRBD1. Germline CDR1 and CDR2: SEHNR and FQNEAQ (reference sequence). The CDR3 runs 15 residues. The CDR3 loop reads CAVDRGNSGANVLTF. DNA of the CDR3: TGTGCAGTAGACAGGGGGAACTCTGGGGCCAACGTCCTGACTTTC. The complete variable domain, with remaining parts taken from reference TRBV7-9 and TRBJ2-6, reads DTGVSQNPRHKITKRGQNVTFRCDPISEHNRLYWYRQTLGQGPEFLTYFQNEAQLEKSRLLSDRFSAERPKGSFSTLEIQRTEQGDSAMYLCAVDRGNSGANVLTFGAGSRLTVL.

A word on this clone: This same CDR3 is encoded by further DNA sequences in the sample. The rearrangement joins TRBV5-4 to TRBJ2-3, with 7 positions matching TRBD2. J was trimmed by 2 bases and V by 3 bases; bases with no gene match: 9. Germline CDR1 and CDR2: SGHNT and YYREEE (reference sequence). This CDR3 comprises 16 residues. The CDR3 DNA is TGTGCCAGCAGCTCTCGGTTAGCGGGCATCACAGATACGCAGTATTTT. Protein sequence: CASSSRLAGITDTQYF.

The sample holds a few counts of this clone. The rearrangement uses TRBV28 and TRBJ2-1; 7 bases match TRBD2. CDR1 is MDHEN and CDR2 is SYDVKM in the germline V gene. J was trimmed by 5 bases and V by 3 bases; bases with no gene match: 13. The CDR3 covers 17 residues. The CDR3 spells CASSFPILARSNNEQFF. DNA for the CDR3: TGTGCCAGCAGTTTTCCAATACTAGCGAGATCAAACAATGAGCAGTTCTTC.

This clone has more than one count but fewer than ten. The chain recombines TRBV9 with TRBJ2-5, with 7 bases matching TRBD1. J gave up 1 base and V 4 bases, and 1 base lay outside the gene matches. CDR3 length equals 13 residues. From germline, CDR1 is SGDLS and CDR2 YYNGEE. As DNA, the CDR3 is TGTGCCAGCAGCTGGGACAGCCAAGAGACCCAGTACTTC. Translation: CASSWDSQETQYF.

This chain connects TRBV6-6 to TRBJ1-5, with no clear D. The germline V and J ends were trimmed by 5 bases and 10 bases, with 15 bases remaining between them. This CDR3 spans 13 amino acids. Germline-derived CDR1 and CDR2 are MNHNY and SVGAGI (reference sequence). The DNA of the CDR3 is TGTGCCAGCAGTCCCCGGGCCTCCTTCCCCCAGCATTTT. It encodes CASSPRASFPQHF.

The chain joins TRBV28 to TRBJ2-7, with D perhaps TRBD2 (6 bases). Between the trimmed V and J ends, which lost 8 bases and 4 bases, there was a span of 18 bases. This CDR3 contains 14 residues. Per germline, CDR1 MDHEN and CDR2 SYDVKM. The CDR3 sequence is CASALGGVSYEQYF. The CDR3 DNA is TGTGCCAGCGCCCTCGGAGGGGTTAGTTACGAGCAGTACTTC.

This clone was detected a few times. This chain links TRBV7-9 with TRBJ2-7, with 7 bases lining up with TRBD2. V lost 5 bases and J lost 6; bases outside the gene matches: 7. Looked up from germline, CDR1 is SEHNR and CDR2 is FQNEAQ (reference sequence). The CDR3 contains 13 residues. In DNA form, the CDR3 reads TGTGCCAGCAGCCGGTTAGGACTAGGCGAGCAGTACTTC. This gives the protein CASSRLGLGEQYF.

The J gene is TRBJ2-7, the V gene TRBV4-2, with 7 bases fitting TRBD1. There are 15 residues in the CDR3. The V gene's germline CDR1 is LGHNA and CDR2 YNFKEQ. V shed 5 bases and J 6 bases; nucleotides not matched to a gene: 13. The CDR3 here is CASSLDPLTGVEQYF. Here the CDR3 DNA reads TGTGCCAGCAGCTTGGACCCCCTAACAGGGGTCGAGCAGTACTTC.

CDR3 nucleotides: TGTGCCAGCAGTTCCAGGGATGTCGGCACCGGGGAGCTGTTTTTT. It yields the protein CASSSRDVGTGELFF. This chain links TRBV28 with TRBJ2-2; a possible D gene is TRBD1 (5 bases). The CDR3 has 15 amino acids. The V gene's germline CDR1 is MDHEN and CDR2 SYDVKM. Trimming shortened V by 4 bases and J by 4 bases, and 13 bases separated the two germline ends.

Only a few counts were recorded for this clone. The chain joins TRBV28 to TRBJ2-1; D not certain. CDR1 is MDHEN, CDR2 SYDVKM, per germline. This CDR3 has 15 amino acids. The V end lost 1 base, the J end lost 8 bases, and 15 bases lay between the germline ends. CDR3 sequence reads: CASSLSGSPRHEQFF. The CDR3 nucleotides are TGTGCCAGCAGTTTATCAGGATCACCCCGGCATGAGCAGTTCTTC.

This CDR3 reads CASSPSGPVRTQYF. DNA for the CDR3: TGTGCCAGCAGCCCTAGCGGTCCCGTGAGAACCCAGTACTTC. This sequence joins TRBV28 and TRBJ2-5; 7 nucleotides match TRBD2. The trim removed 6 bases at V and 8 bases at J, leaving 12 bases unmatched. Per the germline V gene, CDR1 is MDHEN and CDR2 is SYDVKM. The CDR3 is 14 residues long.

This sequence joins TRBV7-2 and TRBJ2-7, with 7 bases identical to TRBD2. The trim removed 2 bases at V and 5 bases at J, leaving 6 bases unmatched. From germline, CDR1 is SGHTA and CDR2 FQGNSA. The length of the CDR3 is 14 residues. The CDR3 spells CASSLQTSYHEQYF. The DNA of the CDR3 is TGTGCCAGCAGCTTACAGACTAGCTACCACGAGCAGTACTTC.

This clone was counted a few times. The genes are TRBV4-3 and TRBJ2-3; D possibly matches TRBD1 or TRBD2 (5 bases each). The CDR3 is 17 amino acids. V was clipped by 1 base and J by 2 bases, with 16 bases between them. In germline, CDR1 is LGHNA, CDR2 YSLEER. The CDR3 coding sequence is TGCGCCAGCAGCCAAGGGAGTGGGGGAAGATTCACAGATACGCAGTATTTT. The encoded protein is CASSQGSGGRFTDTQYF.

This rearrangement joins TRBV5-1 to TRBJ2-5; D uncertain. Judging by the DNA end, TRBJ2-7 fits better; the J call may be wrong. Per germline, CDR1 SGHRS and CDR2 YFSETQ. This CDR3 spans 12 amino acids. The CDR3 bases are TGCGCCAGCAGCTTGGTCGGATACGAGCAGTACTTC. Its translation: CASSLVGYEQYF.

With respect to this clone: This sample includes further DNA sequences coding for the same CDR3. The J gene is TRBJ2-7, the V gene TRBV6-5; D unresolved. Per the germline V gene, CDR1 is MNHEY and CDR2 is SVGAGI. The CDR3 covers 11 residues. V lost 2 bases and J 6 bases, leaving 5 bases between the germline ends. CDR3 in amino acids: CASSYLSEQYF. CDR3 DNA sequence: TGTGCCAGCAGTTACCTATCCGAGCAGTACTTC.

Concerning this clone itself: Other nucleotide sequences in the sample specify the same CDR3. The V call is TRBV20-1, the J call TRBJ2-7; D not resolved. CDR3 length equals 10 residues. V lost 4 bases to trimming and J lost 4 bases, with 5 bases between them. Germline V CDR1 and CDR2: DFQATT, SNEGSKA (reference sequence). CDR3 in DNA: TGCAGTGCTAAACAGTACGAGCAGTACTTC. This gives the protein CSAKQYEQYF.

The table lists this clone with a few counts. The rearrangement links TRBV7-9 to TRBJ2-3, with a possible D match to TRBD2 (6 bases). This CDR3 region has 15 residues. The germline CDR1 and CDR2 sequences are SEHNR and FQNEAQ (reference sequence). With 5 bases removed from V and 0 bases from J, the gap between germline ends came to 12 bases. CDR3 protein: CASSPRSGSTDTQYF. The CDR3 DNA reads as TGTGCCAGCAGCCCGCGGAGCGGGAGCACAGATACGCAGTATTTT.

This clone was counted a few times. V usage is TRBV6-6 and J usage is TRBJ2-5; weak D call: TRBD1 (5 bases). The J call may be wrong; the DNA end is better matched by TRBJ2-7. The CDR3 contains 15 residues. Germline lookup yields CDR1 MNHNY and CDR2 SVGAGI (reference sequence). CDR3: CASSYSAAGPHEQYF. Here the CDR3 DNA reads TGTGCCAGCAGTTACTCGGCGGCAGGGCCCCACGAGCAGTACTTC.

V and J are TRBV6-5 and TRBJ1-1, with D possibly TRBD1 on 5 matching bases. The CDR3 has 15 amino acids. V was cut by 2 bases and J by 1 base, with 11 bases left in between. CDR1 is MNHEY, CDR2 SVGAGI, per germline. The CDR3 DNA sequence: TGTGCCAGCAGTTACGGTCCGGGACCGAACACTGAAGCTTTCTTT. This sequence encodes CASSYGPGPNTEAFF.

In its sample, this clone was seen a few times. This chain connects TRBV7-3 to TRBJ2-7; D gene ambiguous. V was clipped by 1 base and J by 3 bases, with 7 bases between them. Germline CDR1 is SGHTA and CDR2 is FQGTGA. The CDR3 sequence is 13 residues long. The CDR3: CASSLNGYYEQYF. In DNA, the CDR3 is TGTGCCAGCAGCTTAAACGGTTACTACGAGCAGTACTTC. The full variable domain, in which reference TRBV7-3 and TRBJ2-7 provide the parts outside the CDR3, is GAGVSQTPSNKVTEKGKYVELRCDPISGHTALYWYRQSLGQGPEFLIYFQGTGAADDSGLPNDRFFAVRPEGSVSTLKIQRTERGDSAVYLCASSLNGYYEQYFGPGTRLTVT.